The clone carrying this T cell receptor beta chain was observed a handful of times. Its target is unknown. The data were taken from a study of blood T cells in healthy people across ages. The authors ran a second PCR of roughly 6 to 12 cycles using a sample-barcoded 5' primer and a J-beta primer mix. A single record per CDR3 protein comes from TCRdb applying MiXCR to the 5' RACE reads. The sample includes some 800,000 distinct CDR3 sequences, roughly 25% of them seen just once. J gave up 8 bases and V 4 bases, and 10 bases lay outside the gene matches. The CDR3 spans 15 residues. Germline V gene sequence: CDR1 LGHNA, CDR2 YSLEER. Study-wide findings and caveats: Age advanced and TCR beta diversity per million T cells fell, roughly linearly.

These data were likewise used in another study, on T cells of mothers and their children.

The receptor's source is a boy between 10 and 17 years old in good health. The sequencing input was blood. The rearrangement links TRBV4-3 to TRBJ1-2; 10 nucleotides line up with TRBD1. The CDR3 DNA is TGCGCCAGCAGCCGCGCCGGGGACAGGGGAGGAGGCTACACCTTC. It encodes CASSRAGDRGGGYTF.